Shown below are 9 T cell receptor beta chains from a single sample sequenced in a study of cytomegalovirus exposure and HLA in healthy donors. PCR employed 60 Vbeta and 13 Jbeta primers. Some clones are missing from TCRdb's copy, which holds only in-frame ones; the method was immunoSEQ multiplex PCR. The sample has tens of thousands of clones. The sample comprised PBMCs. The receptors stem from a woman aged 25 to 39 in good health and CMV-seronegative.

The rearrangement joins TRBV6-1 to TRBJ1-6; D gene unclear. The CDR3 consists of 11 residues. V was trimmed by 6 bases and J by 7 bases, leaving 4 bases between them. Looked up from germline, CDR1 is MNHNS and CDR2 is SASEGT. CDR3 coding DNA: TGTGCCAGCAGCGAGAATTCACCCCTCCACTTT. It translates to CASSENSPLHF.

The CDR3 sequence is CASSLDRKGTIYF. The CDR3 DNA sequence: TGTGCCAGCAGCTTAGACAGGAAGGGCACCATATATTTT. The J gene is TRBJ1-3, the V gene TRBV7-2; a possible D gene is TRBD1 (5 bases). From germline, CDR1 is SGHTA and CDR2 FQGNSA. The CDR3 is made up of 13 amino acids. Trimming cost V 1 base and J 9 bases, with 10 bases left between them.

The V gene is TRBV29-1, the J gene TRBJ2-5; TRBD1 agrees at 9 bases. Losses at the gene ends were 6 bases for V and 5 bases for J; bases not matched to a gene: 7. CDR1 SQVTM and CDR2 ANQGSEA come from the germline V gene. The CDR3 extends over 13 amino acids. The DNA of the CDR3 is TGCAGCGTCGCCCACAGGGGGCCGGAGACCCAGTACTTC. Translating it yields CSVAHRGPETQYF.

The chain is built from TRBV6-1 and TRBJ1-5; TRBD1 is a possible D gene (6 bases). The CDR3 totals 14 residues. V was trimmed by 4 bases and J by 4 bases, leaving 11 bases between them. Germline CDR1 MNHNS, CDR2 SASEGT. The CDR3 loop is CASSGAGANQPQHF. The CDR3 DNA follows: TGTGCCAGCAGTGGGGCAGGGGCAAATCAGCCCCAGCATTTT.

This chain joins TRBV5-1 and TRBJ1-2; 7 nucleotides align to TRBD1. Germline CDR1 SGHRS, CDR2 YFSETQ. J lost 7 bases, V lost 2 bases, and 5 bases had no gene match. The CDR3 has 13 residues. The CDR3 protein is CASSFTGEAGYTF. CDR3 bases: TGCGCCAGCAGCTTTACAGGGGAGGCTGGCTACACCTTC.

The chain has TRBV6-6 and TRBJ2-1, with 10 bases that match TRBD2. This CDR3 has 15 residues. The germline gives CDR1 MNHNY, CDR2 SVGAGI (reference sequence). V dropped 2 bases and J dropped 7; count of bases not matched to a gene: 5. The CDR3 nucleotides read TGTGCCAGCAGTTACAAGCGGGGGGGCATAAATGAGCAGTTCTTC. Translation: CASSYKRGGINEQFF.

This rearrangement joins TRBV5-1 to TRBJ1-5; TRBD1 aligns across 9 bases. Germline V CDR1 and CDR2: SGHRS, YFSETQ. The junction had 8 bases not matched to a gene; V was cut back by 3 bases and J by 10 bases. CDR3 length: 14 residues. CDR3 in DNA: TGCGCCAGCAGCTCCACAGGGGGCTCGGGACCCCAGCATTTT. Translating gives CASSSTGGSGPQHF.

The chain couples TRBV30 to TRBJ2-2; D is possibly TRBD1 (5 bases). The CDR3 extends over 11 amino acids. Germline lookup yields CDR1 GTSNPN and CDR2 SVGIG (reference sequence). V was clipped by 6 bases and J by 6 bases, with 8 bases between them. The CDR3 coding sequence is TGTGCCTGCAGGGTTTCCGGGGAGCTGTTTTTT. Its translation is CACRVSGELFF.

The CDR3 loop reads CASSFGHPTNEKLFF. As DNA, the CDR3 is TGCGCCAGCAGCTTTGGACACCCGACAAATGAAAAACTGTTTTTT. The rearrangement uses TRBV5-1 and TRBJ1-4; possibly TRBD1 for D (5 bases). From germline, CDR1 is SGHRS and CDR2 YFSETQ. The V and J ends lost 2 bases and 5 bases respectively, with 13 bases between them. The CDR3 extends over 15 amino acids. The entire variable domain, with the rest obtained from reference TRBV5-1 and TRBJ1-4, is as follows: KAGVTQTPRYLIKTRGQQVTLSCSPISGHRSVSWYQQTPGQGLQFLFEYFSETQRNKGNFPGRFSGRQFSNSRSEMNVSTLELGDSALYLCASSFGHPTNEKLFFGSGTQLSVL.